These 8 T cell receptor beta chains came from one sample sequenced in a study of cytotoxic CD8 clonotypes in ibrutinib-treated CLL. The method was immunoSEQ multiplex PCR; TCRdb's version includes in-frame clones alone and lacks a portion of them. Seen here are over 120,000 clones, about 80% observed once, and the top ten hold around 13%. The source material was PBMCs, sampled after 12 months of ibrutinib treatment. All receptors come from a human donor with chronic lymphocytic leukemia.

The rearrangement uses TRBV27 and TRBJ1-2; TRBD1 might be the D (6 bases). Germline V gives CDR1 MNHEY, CDR2 SMNVEV (reference sequence). Trimming cost V 8 bases and J 2 bases, with 15 bases left between them. The CDR3 covers 14 residues. CDR3 residues: CASRTPDRNYGYTF. The CDR3 coding sequence is TGTGCCAGCCGCACCCCCGACAGGAACTATGGCTACACCTTC.

This clone was picked up one time. The rearrangement joins TRBV6-1 to TRBJ2-2; D is possibly TRBD1 or TRBD2 (5 bases each). Germline-derived CDR1 and CDR2 are MNHNS and SASEGT. There are 13 residues in the CDR3. V was shortened by 6 bases and J by 6 bases, with 11 bases between the two germline ends. DNA for the CDR3: TGTGCCAGCAGAATCAGAGGGGCCGGGGAGCTGTTTTTT. It encodes CASRIRGAGELFF.

Notes on this clone: A junction boundary mismatches the germline segment, possibly from a read error. The rearrangement uses TRBV5-8 and TRBJ1-4; D not resolved. This CDR3 is 15 amino acids long. CDR1 SGHTS and CDR2 YDEGEE come from the germline V gene. CDR3 region: CASSLFGVTKEKLFF. The CDR3 coding sequence is TGTGCCAGCAGCTTGTTTGGGGTTACTAAGGAAAAACTGTTTTTT.

CDR3 nucleotide sequence: TGTGCCAGCAGTTTATTTACCCAGGGGAACACTGAAGCTTTCTTT. This translates into CASSLFTQGNTEAFF. The rearrangement uses TRBV28 and TRBJ1-1, with a tentative D call TRBD1 (5 bases). Trimming pared 1 base from V and 1 base from J, leaving 10 bases between. The CDR3 is 15 amino acids. From germline, CDR1 is MDHEN and CDR2 SYDVKM. The full variable domain, with the rest looked up from reference TRBV28 and TRBJ1-1, is DVKVTQSSRYLVKRTGEKVFLECVQDMDHENMFWYRQDPGLGLRLIYFSYDVKMKEKGDIPEGYSVSREKKERFSLILESASTNQTSMYLCASSLFTQGNTEAFFGQGTRLTVV.

This rearrangement joins TRBV7-7 to TRBJ2-3; no clear D gene. V lost 1 base and J 8 bases, leaving 10 bases between the germline ends. This CDR3 has 13 residues. Germline values: CDR1 SSHAT, CDR2 FNYEAQ (reference sequence). As DNA, the CDR3 is TGTGCCAGCAGCTTAGATGCTAGAGCTACGCAGTATTTT. Amino acid sequence: CASSLDARATQYF.

The rearrangement uses TRBV2 and TRBJ2-7; D perhaps matches TRBD2 (6 bases). The CDR3 consists of 16 residues. From germline, CDR1 is SNHLY and CDR2 FYNNEI. V gave up 2 bases and J gave up 0 bases, with 14 bases separating them. DNA of the CDR3: TGTGCCAGCAGTGAACGGCGGGACGTTCTCTCCTACGAGCAGTACTTC. Protein: CASSERRDVLSYEQYF.

The CDR3 sequence: CASSLIRGLSGEQFF. In DNA form, the CDR3 reads TGTGCCAGCAGCTTAATCAGGGGATTATCGGGCGAGCAGTTCTTC. This chain links TRBV7-2 with TRBJ2-1; tentative D call: TRBD1 (6 bases). In germline, CDR1 is SGHTA, CDR2 FQGNSA. The V and J ends lost 2 bases and 10 bases respectively, with 18 bases between them. CDR3 length: 15 amino acids.

This clone was detected a few times. CDR3 protein: CASSLGQATTGELFF. The CDR3 DNA reads TGCGCCAGCAGCCTGGGACAGGCTACTACCGGGGAGCTGTTTTTT. V is TRBV4-1 and J is TRBJ2-2; TRBD1 agrees at 8 bases. The CDR3 sequence is 15 residues long. Germline CDR1 is MGHRA and CDR2 is YSYEKL. Losses at the gene ends were 4 bases for V and 5 bases for J; bases not matched to a gene: 6.